Below, 32 T cell receptor beta chains from the same sample are listed, as sequenced in a study of vaccination and CD4 T cells after COVID-19. The antigens for these receptors are not known. Scientists ran DNA taken from cultured CD4+ T cells through the Oncomine TCR Beta short-read assay for sequencing. TCRdb ran MiXCR on the PCR reads and lists one entry per CDR3 protein. The repertoire holds around 15,000 distinct CDR3 sequences, with around 50% as singletons. Stated treatment: roughly ten-day PBMC culture with coronavirus spike peptide pools or control peptides (ViraFEST assay). The sample was CD4+ T cells from blood, cultured in vitro, taken before SARS-CoV-2 vaccination. Receptors were obtained from a human donor who had recovered from COVID-19.

This clonotype showed up just a few times. The gene calls are TRBV6-2 or TRBV6-3 and TRBJ2-5, with D uncertain. Germline V gives CDR1 MNHEY, CDR2 SVGEGT. This CDR3 comprises 14 residues. V dropped 6 bases and J dropped 2 bases, with 13 bases sitting between them. This CDR3 reads CASRPPGQQETQYF. The CDR3 DNA sequence: TGTGCCAGCAGACCCCCCGGGCAGCAAGAGACCCAGTACTTC.

V gene TRBV20-1 combines with J gene TRBJ1-5; D is unclear. In germline, CDR1 is DFQATT, CDR2 SNEGSKA (reference sequence). CDR3 size: 15 residues. Trimming pared 5 bases from V and 3 bases from J, leaving 17 bases between. CDR3 protein: CSAEPPGTFNQPQHF. As DNA, the CDR3 is TGCAGTGCTGAACCACCGGGAACTTTCAATCAGCCCCAGCATTTT.

The chain recombines TRBV20-1 with TRBJ2-2; TRBD1 matches 9 bases. In germline, CDR1 is DFQATT, CDR2 SNEGSKA (reference sequence). The junction had 9 bases not matched to a gene; V was cut back by 6 bases and J by 4 bases. The CDR3 is made up of 15 amino acids. The CDR3 DNA reads as TGCAGTGCCCTCCCGACAGGGGGAATCACCGGGGAGCTGTTTTTT. Translation gives CSALPTGGITGELFF.

The chain uses TRBV4-2 and TRBJ1-6, with 9 nucleotides matching TRBD1. J lost 9 bases, V lost 2 bases, and 11 bases had no gene match. CDR3 length: 17 residues. Germline V gene data show CDR1 as LGHNA and CDR2 as YNFKEQ. This CDR3 reads CASSQLTGGSPGSPLHF. DNA of the CDR3: TGTGCCAGCAGCCAACTAACAGGGGGCAGTCCGGGTTCACCCCTCCACTTT.

This clonotype has more than one count but fewer than ten. The J gene is TRBJ1-1, the V gene TRBV6-5; 7 bases are shared with TRBD1. The germline V gene has CDR1 MNHEY and CDR2 SVGAGI. The CDR3 runs 16 residues. The V and J ends lost 4 bases and 6 bases, in that order; junction bases with no gene match: 14. The CDR3 sequence: CASSFPRDRVAAEAFF. The CDR3 nucleotides read TGTGCCAGCAGTTTTCCACGAGACAGGGTTGCCGCTGAAGCTTTCTTT.

The chain links TRBV20-1 to TRBJ2-1; no clear D gene. Germline V gives CDR1 DFQATT, CDR2 SNEGSKA (reference sequence). This CDR3 spans 12 amino acids. V lost 2 bases and J 5 bases, leaving 7 bases between the germline ends. The CDR3 loop reads CSARLRNNEQFF. The CDR3 DNA reads TGCAGTGCTAGATTGAGAAACAATGAGCAGTTCTTC.

This clonotype turned up a few times. The chain combines TRBV20-1 with TRBJ1-1; D might be TRBD1 (5 bases). In germline, CDR1 is DFQATT, CDR2 SNEGSKA (reference sequence). The V end was cut by 1 base, the J end by 1 base, with 7 bases between. The CDR3 is made up of 13 amino acids. CDR3 residues: CSARGGGNTEAFF. In DNA, the CDR3 is TGCAGTGCTAGAGGGGGGGGGAACACTGAAGCTTTCTTT.

The rearrangement links TRBV20-1 to TRBJ2-7, with TRBD2 identical over 12 bases. Germline trimming cut 2 bases from V and 7 bases from J; bases unmatched to any gene: 21. The germline gives CDR1 DFQATT, CDR2 SNEGSKA (reference sequence). CDR3 length: 19 residues. This CDR3 is CSARKERIGRLAGDREQYF. The CDR3 coding sequence is TGCAGTGCTAGAAAGGAGAGGATCGGGCGACTAGCGGGAGATCGGGAGCAGTACTTC.

This clonotype is medium-sized. The chain joins TRBV28 to TRBJ1-5; D is unresolved. V gave up 1 base and J gave up 4 bases, with 11 bases separating them. The germline CDR1 and CDR2 sequences are MDHEN and SYDVKM. This CDR3 is 15 amino acids long. The CDR3: CASSLLGGQNQPQHF. CDR3 coding DNA: TGTGCCAGCAGTTTATTGGGAGGTCAAAATCAGCCCCAGCATTTT.

There are a few counts of this clonotype. This chain connects TRBV27 to TRBJ2-1, with TRBD2 identical over 11 bases. The V gene's germline CDR1 is MNHEY and CDR2 SMNVEV (reference sequence). The CDR3 extends over 16 amino acids. The ends lost 6 bases at V and 6 bases at J; junction bases unmatched: 10. The CDR3 coding sequence is TGTGCCAGCAGGGAAACTAGCGGGGGACTTCCCAATGAGCAGTTCTTC. Translating gives CASRETSGGLPNEQFF.

This clonotype was picked up a small number of times. V usage is TRBV19 and J usage is TRBJ1-6; tentative D call: TRBD1 (6 bases). The CDR3 sequence is 15 residues long. Germline-derived CDR1 and CDR2 are LNHDA and SQIVND (reference sequence). With 1 base removed from V and 4 bases from J, the gap between germline ends came to 8 bases. The CDR3 loop is CASSIVTGYNSPLHF. The CDR3 DNA sequence: TGTGCCAGTAGTATAGTAACAGGGTATAATTCACCCCTCCACTTT.

V is TRBV6-2 or TRBV6-3 and J is TRBJ2-5; 8 bases map to TRBD1. Germline V lookup: CDR1 MNHEY, CDR2 SVGEGT. CDR3 length equals 15 residues. V lost 5 bases, J lost 5 bases, and 10 bases stayed unmatched. CDR3 nucleotide sequence: TGTGCCAGCAGTAAGGACAGGGCCTCCCTCGAGACCCAGTACTTC. It specifies CASSKDRASLETQYF.

This clonotype has only a few counts. V is TRBV15 and J is TRBJ2-1, with 8 nucleotides matching TRBD2. CDR1 LNHNV and CDR2 YYDKDF come from the germline V gene (reference sequence). V shed 11 bases, J shed 8 bases, and the junction held 11 bases outside the gene matches. CDR3 size: 13 residues. CDR3 protein: CAASSGPRDEQFF. The CDR3 nucleotides read TGTGCCGCCTCTAGCGGGCCTAGGGATGAGCAGTTCTTC.

This clonotype was seen only a few times. The gene calls are TRBV7-6 and TRBJ1-6; 9 nucleotides agree with TRBD1. Germline V gene lookup returns CDR1 SGHVS and CDR2 FNYEAQ. This CDR3 has 16 residues. The J segment lost 6 bases and the V segment lost 5 bases, leaving 8 bases of the junction unmatched. The CDR3 region is CASSPNRGPSNSPLHF. CDR3 sequence (DNA): TGTGCCAGCAGCCCCAACAGGGGGCCGAGTAATTCACCCCTCCACTTT.

The chain joins TRBV15 to TRBJ2-5; D might be TRBD2 (5 bases). Germline V gene data show CDR1 as LNHNV and CDR2 as YYDKDF (reference sequence). CDR3 length equals 14 residues. V gave up 0 bases and J gave up 4 bases, with 9 bases separating them. As DNA, the CDR3 is TGTGCCACCAGCAGAGATCTAGGGAGAGAGACCCAGTACTTC. It is translated as CATSRDLGRETQYF.

V usage is TRBV20-1 and J usage is TRBJ1-2; D perhaps matches TRBD1 (6 bases). Looked up from germline, CDR1 is DFQATT and CDR2 is SNEGSKA (reference sequence). This CDR3 is 10 amino acids long. Trimming cost V 5 bases and J 10 bases, with 11 bases left between them. This CDR3 reads CSAGEGDYTF. The CDR3 coding sequence is TGCAGTGCTGGGGAGGGGGACTACACCTTC.

The chain employs TRBV7-9 and TRBJ1-3, with unresolved D. The germline V gene encodes CDR1 SEHNR and CDR2 FQNEAQ (reference sequence). This CDR3 has 14 amino acids. V was clipped by 0 bases and J by 4 bases, with 7 bases between them. The DNA of the CDR3 is TGTGCCAGCAGCTTAGCCGGGAAGGGAAACACCATATATTTT. This translates into CASSLAGKGNTIYF.

This clonotype was detected only a few times. The chain couples TRBV7-8 to TRBJ1-1, with D maybe TRBD1 (5 bases). Trimming left V 5 bases short and J 6 bases short, with 13 bases between. Germline assignment: CDR1 SGHVS and CDR2 FQNEAQ. The CDR3 sequence is 13 residues long. The CDR3 protein is CASSPFQGAEAFF. CDR3 sequence (DNA): TGTGCCAGCAGCCCCTTCCAGGGCGCTGAAGCTTTCTTT. Variable domain in full (rest from reference TRBV7-8 and TRBJ1-1): GAGVSQSPRYKVAKRGQDVALRCDPISGHVSLFWYQQALGQGPEFLTYFQNEAQLDKSGLPSDRFFAERPEGSVSTLKIQRTQQEDSAVYLCASSPFQGAEAFFGQGTRLTVV.

Concerning this clonotype: One end of the junction is discordant with germline, which a read error may explain. The rearrangement links TRBV6-2 or TRBV6-3 to TRBJ2-1; 9 bases are a match to TRBD1. The CDR3 has 14 residues. From germline, CDR1 is MNHEY and CDR2 SVGEGT. CDR3 amino acids: CASSYSASGTGSTW. The CDR3 DNA is TGTGCCAGCAGTTACTCGGCGTCCGGGACAGGGTCTACTTGG.

This rearrangement joins TRBV19 to TRBJ2-1; D uncertain. From germline, CDR1 is LNHDA and CDR2 SQIVND (reference sequence). This CDR3 spans 16 amino acids. Trimming stripped 3 bases from V and 3 bases from J, with 15 bases between. The CDR3 is CASSIGQWNYYNEQFF. The CDR3 DNA reads TGTGCCAGTAGTATTGGTCAGTGGAACTACTACAATGAGCAGTTCTTC. The whole variable domain, remainder taken from reference TRBV19 and TRBJ2-1, is DGGITQSPKYLFRKEGQNVTLSCEQNLNHDAMYWYRQDPGQGLRLIYYSQIVNDFQKGDIAEGYSVSREKKESFPLTVTSAQKNPTAFYLCASSIGQWNYYNEQFFGPGTRLTVL.

V usage is TRBV29-1 and J usage is TRBJ2-3, with 8 bases matching TRBD2. The germline V gene has CDR1 SQVTM and CDR2 ANQGSEA. The CDR3 runs 14 residues. The V gene end was trimmed by 7 bases and the J gene end by 5 bases; junction bases not matched to a gene: 11. The CDR3 bases are TGCAGCGGGGGGCAAGCGGGAGCTGTAGATACGCAGTATTTT. This codes for CSGGQAGAVDTQYF.

The chain joins TRBV4-1 to TRBJ2-1; 12 positions match TRBD2. The germline V gene encodes CDR1 MGHRA and CDR2 YSYEKL. The CDR3 is 20 amino acids. V shed 1 base and J 5 bases; nucleotides not matched to a gene: 15. CDR3 amino acids: CASSQGLLAGGRQVHNEQFF. In DNA form, the CDR3 reads TGCGCCAGCAGCCAAGGGCTACTAGCGGGAGGCCGTCAAGTACACAATGAGCAGTTCTTC.

This chain links TRBV20-1 with TRBJ1-5, with D perhaps matching TRBD1 (5 bases). This CDR3 spans 13 amino acids. With 6 bases removed from V and 9 bases from J, the gap between germline ends came to 18 bases. Germline V gene sequence: CDR1 DFQATT, CDR2 SNEGSKA (reference sequence). CDR3: CSAQTGDNSPQHF. The CDR3 DNA is TGCAGTGCGCAAACAGGTGACAATTCGCCCCAGCATTTT.

This clonotype was observed a single time. This chain joins TRBV6-5 and TRBJ1-1; a weak D match, TRBD1 (6 bases). Germline V gene data show CDR1 as MNHEY and CDR2 as SVGAGI. This CDR3 comprises 14 residues. V lost 4 bases and J 4 bases, leaving 13 bases between the germline ends. The CDR3: CASSLYRDGTEAFF. The CDR3 region has the DNA TGTGCCAGCAGTTTATACAGGGACGGCACTGAAGCTTTCTTT.

The chain combines TRBV12-3 or TRBV12-4 with TRBJ1-2, with 7 nucleotides matching TRBD1. The CDR3 is 14 residues long. V was pared by 5 bases and J by 7 bases, with 10 bases of the junction left unmatched. CDR3: CASSGDRDVSGYTF. The DNA for the CDR3 is TGTGCCAGCAGTGGAGACAGGGATGTGTCTGGCTACACCTTC.

CDR3 nucleotides: TGTGCCAGCAGTTACTCGATAGTGTTAAGGGACGGCTATGGCTACACCTTC. This encodes CASSYSIVLRDGYGYTF. The chain recombines TRBV6-2 or TRBV6-3 with TRBJ1-2, with a tentative D call TRBD1 (5 bases). CDR1 MNHEY and CDR2 SVGEGT come from the germline V gene. This CDR3 has 17 residues. The V and J ends lost 0 bases and 4 bases respectively, with 18 bases between them.

This clonotype was counted between two and nine times. In DNA form, the CDR3 reads TGTGCCAGCAGCTCCGGGACAGCTTATGGCTACACCTTC. Translating gives CASSSGTAYGYTF. This chain joins TRBV11-2 and TRBJ1-2, with 7 bases lining up with TRBD1. The V gene's germline CDR1 is SGHAT and CDR2 FQNNGV. The CDR3 covers 13 residues. J lost 5 bases, V lost 4 bases, and 4 bases had no gene match.

This clonotype has a handful of counts. V gene TRBV20-1 combines with J gene TRBJ1-1; unclear D gene. This CDR3 is built from 12 residues. V dropped 1 base and J dropped 5 bases, with 8 bases sitting between them. Looked up from germline, CDR1 is DFQATT and CDR2 is SNEGSKA (reference sequence). The CDR3 here is CSARVRGTEAFF. CDR3 nucleotides: TGCAGTGCTAGAGTCCGGGGTACTGAAGCTTTCTTT.

The chain combines TRBV2 with TRBJ1-2; D is uncertain. The germline V and J ends were trimmed by 5 bases and 4 bases, with 17 bases remaining between them. Germline V lookup: CDR1 SNHLY, CDR2 FYNNEI. The CDR3 extends over 15 amino acids. This CDR3 is CASSLTASQTYGYTF. The CDR3 bases are TGTGCCAGCAGTTTAACAGCCTCTCAGACCTATGGCTACACCTTC.

This clonotype was counted between two and nine times. The chain uses TRBV20-1 and TRBJ2-3; D is tentatively TRBD1 or TRBD2 (7 bases each). Per the germline V gene, CDR1 is DFQATT and CDR2 is SNEGSKA (reference sequence). The CDR3 totals 14 residues. The V end lost 6 bases, the J end lost 4 bases, and 17 bases lay between the germline ends. This CDR3 is CSAGNRGGADTQYF. DNA for the CDR3: TGCAGTGCGGGGAACAGGGGAGGGGCAGATACGCAGTATTTT.

The chain links TRBV20-1 to TRBJ2-7, with TRBD2 matching over 8 bases. V shed 6 bases, J shed 0 bases, and the junction held 4 bases outside the gene matches. Germline CDR1 reads DFQATT; CDR2 reads SNEGSKA (reference sequence). This CDR3 contains 13 residues. CDR3 loop: CSARREVSYEQYF. The CDR3 nucleotides are TGCAGTGCGAGGCGGGAGGTCTCCTACGAGCAGTACTTC.

V usage is TRBV27 and J usage is TRBJ2-3, with 7 nucleotides matching TRBD1. V was pared by 5 bases and J by 4 bases, with 6 bases of the junction left unmatched. From germline, CDR1 is MNHEY and CDR2 SMNVEV (reference sequence). The CDR3 length is 14 residues. CDR3 nucleotides: TGTGCCAGCAGTCATCGGCAGGGGGCAGATACGCAGTATTTT. It translates to CASSHRQGADTQYF.